This T cell receptor (beta chain) was sequenced in a study of T cells after posttransplantation cyclophosphamide. This clone was seen at least ten times. Sequencing was performed with immunoSEQ multiplex PCR; in TCRdb, only in-frame clones are kept and a portion is missing. This sample carries 20,000 to 25,000 clones, none of them present only once. This CDR3 spans 15 amino acids. Trimming took 3 bases from V and 4 from J, leaving 13 bases between them. CDR1 and CDR2 (germline): LGHNA, YSLEER. Sequences were obtained from PBMCs. The rearrangement links TRBV4-3 to TRBJ1-5; a weak D match, TRBD1 (6 bases). The sequence came from a woman between 45 and 65 years old in good health, CMV-negative, and a related stem cell transplant donor. The CDR3 spells CASSQDRDTNQPQHF. DNA of the CDR3: TGCGCCAGCAGCCAGGACCGGGACACGAATCAGCCCCAGCATTTT.